Sequencing of this TCR beta chain was carried out in a study of blood T cell repertoires in COVID-19. Across the study: Samples came from the United States, Italy and Spain, spanning acute and convalescent COVID-19. From T cells, B-cell-depleted T cells, or PBMCs came the material, which was cDNA or gDNA.

Authors' processing steps: The authors estimated nucleated cell counts from reference gene primer amplification. Sequencing used immunoSEQ multiplex PCR; TCRdb keeps in-frame clones, though not all of them. That table gives V, J and clone size, and the DNA gave D and trimming. This table holds 50,000 to 75,000 clones, under 85% found once. V was pared by 0 bases and J by 5 bases, with 12 bases of the junction left unmatched. The germline CDR1 and CDR2 sequences are LNHNV and YYDKDF (reference sequence). The CDR3 extends over 17 amino acids. The sample consisted of peripheral blood. The receptor's source is a woman of 80 years or more with active or convalescent COVID-19. The chain uses TRBV15 and TRBJ2-7; TRBD1 matches at 8 bases. CDR3 in DNA: TGTGCCACCAGCAGAGACCTGCCGGGGCAGGGGGCACACGAGCAGTACTTC. Translated: CATSRDLPGQGAHEQYF.